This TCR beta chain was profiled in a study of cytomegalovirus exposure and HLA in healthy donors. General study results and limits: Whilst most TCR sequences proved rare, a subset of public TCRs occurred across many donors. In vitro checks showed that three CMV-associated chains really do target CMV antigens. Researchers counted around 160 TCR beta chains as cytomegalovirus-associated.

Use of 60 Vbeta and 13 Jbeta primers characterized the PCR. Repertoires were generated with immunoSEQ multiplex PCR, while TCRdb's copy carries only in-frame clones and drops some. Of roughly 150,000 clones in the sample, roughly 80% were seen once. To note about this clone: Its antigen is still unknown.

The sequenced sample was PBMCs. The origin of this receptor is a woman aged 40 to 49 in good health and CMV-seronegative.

CDR3 amino acids: CASSVGTGENQPQHF. The CDR3 coding sequence is TGTGCCAGCAGCGTTGGGACAGGGGAGAATCAGCCCCAGCATTTT. This chain links TRBV9 with TRBJ1-5; 10 bases map to TRBD1. Unmatched junction bases numbered 3, after V lost 2 bases and J lost 4 bases. The CDR3 has 15 residues. Germline values: CDR1 SGDLS, CDR2 YYNGEE.